The rows below give T cell receptor beta chains drawn from one sample of a study of blood T cell repertoires in COVID-19. The protocol was immunoSEQ multiplex PCR, while the TCRdb copy is restricted to in-frame clones and leaves out a portion. The sample holds about 270,000 clones, approximately 90% seen once. The material sequenced was PBMCs or T cells enriched from blood (not recorded which). The receptor set was obtained from a man aged 40-49 years who had been exposed to COVID-19. CDR3s include the opening cysteine and the closing phenylalanine or tryptophan. Fields, in order: D gene, clone size, V gene, J gene, CDR3 protein, CDR3 DNA. D genes are given only for firm matches. Some rows have no size entry. The others give once, few or many, or a class for an expanded clone.

>TRBD1|.|TRBV28|TRBJ1-4
CASSSPGTGGRYSEKLFF
TGTGCCAGCAGTTCCCCCGGGACAGGGGGCCGGTACAGTGAAAAACTGTTTTTT
>TRBD1|.|TRBV6-1|TRBJ1-5
CASSEDRGGRPQHF
TGTGCCAGCAGTGAGGACAGGGGAGGAAGGCCCCAGCATTTT
>TRBD1|.|TRBV4-1|TRBJ1-3
CASSQGPGGSGNTIYF
TGCGCCAGCAGCCAAGGTCCAGGGGGCTCTGGAAACACCATATATTTT
>TRBD1|once|TRBV7-6|TRBJ2-3
CASSDRQGYTDTQYF
TGTGCCAGCAGCGATAGACAGGGGTACACAGATACGCAGTATTTT
>.|.|TRBV4-1|TRBJ2-2
CASSRIGQGGDTGELFF
TGCGCCAGCAGCAGGATTGGGCAGGGGGGCGACACCGGGGAGCTGTTTTTT
>.|.|TRBV7-6|TRBJ2-3
CASSLVAGTQYF
TGTGCCAGCAGCTTAGTCGCGGGAACGCAGTATTTT
>.|.|TRBV7-2|TRBJ2-3
CASSLRFGGTDTQYF
TGTGCCAGCAGCTTAAGGTTTGGGGGGACAGATACGCAGTATTTT
>TRBD2|.|TRBV2|TRBJ2-3
CASSSGRADTQYF
TGTGCCAGCAGTAGCGGGAGGGCCGATACGCAGTATTTT
>.|.|TRBV7-9|TRBJ2-7
CASSLGADTTYEQYF
TGTGCCAGCAGCTTAGGGGCCGACACAACCTACGAGCAGTACTTC
>TRBD2|.|TRBV9|TRBJ2-3
CASSVESGGSPADTQYF
TGTGCCAGCAGCGTAGAAAGTGGCGGGAGTCCGGCAGATACGCAGTATTTT
>TRBD1|.|TRBV4-2|TRBJ1-1
CASSQDYRGWGTEAFF
TGTGCCAGCAGCCAAGATTACAGGGGCTGGGGCACTGAAGCTTTCTTT
>TRBD1|.|TRBV5-1|TRBJ1-2
CASSPTGGAYNYGYTF
TGCGCCAGCAGCCCCACAGGGGGCGCTTATAACTATGGCTACACCTTC
>.|.|TRBV9|TRBJ2-2
CASSVGQTLTGELFF
TGTGCCAGCAGCGTAGGACAGACTCTTACCGGGGAGCTGTTTTTT
>TRBD1|.|TRBV28|TRBJ1-2
CASSPLDRGVGYTF
TGTGCCAGCAGCCCCCTGGACAGGGGGGTTGGCTACACCTTC
>TRBD2|once|TRBV9|TRBJ2-7
CASSEGGRAYEQYF
TGTGCCAGCAGCGAGGGCGGGAGGGCGTACGAGCAGTACTTC
>.|.|TRBV18|TRBJ1-5
CASSPKTQVGNQPQHF
TGTGCCAGCTCACCAAAGACGCAGGTTGGCAATCAGCCCCAGCATTTT
>.|.|TRBV4-1|TRBJ1-2
CASSHRDGYTF
TGCGCCAGCAGCCATCGTGATGGCTACACCTTC
>.|once|TRBV29-1|TRBJ1-4
CSVGHGGEKLFF
TGCAGCGTTGGTCACGGGGGAGAAAAACTGTTTTTT
>TRBD1|once|TRBV27|TRBJ2-7
CASRSGQGISYEQYF
TGTGCCAGCAGATCCGGACAGGGGATATCCTACGAGCAGTACTTC
>TRBD1|.|TRBV23-1|TRBJ2-7
CASHHVGTGMQDEQYF
TGCGCCAGCCACCATGTCGGGACAGGGATGCAAGACGAGCAGTACTTC
>TRBD1|.|TRBV7-9|TRBJ1-3
CASSAGQGPAGNTIYF
TGTGCCAGCAGCGCAGGACAGGGGCCGGCCGGAAACACCATATATTTT
>.|.|TRBV7-9|TRBJ1-1
CASSRRGGAEAFF
TGTGCCAGCAGCCGCCGGGGAGGCGCTGAAGCTTTCTTT
>TRBD1|once|TRBV4-1|TRBJ1-1
CASSQGTGINTEAFF
TGCGCCAGCAGCCAAGGGACAGGGATCAACACTGAAGCTTTCTTT
>TRBD2|.|TRBV29-1|TRBJ2-1
CSVEGIAGGRLNEQFF
TGCAGCGTTGAAGGCATAGCGGGAGGGCGGTTAAATGAGCAGTTCTTC
>.|.|TRBV7-8|TRBJ2-6
CASSLISSKRRDSGANVLTF
TGTGCCAGCAGCTTAATCTCCAGTAAAAGACGGGACTCTGGGGCCAACGTCCTGACTTTC
>.|.|TRBV15|TRBJ2-3
CATSRVGRADTQYF
TGTGCCACCAGCAGAGTCGGCCGGGCAGATACGCAGTATTTT
>TRBD2|.|TRBV10-3|TRBJ2-3
CAIGTGGITDTQYF
TGTGCCATCGGAACGGGAGGGATAACAGATACGCAGTATTTT
>.|once|TRBV7-5|TRBJ2-7
CVRSLDNRQSYEQYF
TGTGTCAGAAGCTTAGATAACAGGCAGTCCTACGAGCAGTACTTC
>.|.|TRBV10-3|TRBJ1-4
CAISEEGDREKLFF
TGTGCCATCAGTGAAGAAGGGGATAGGGAAAAACTGTTTTTT
>.|once|TRBV19|TRBJ1-1
CASKRDRRLTEAFF
TGTGCCAGTAAGCGAGACAGAAGGTTGACTGAAGCTTTCTTT
>.|.|TRBV28|TRBJ2-2
CASSPPGSSPRELFF
TGTGCCAGCAGTCCCCCGGGTAGCAGTCCTCGGGAGCTGTTTTTT
>TRBD1|.|TRBV5-1|TRBJ1-1
CASGYDRGTTEAFF
TGCGCCAGCGGATATGACAGGGGTACCACTGAAGCTTTCTTT
>TRBD2|.|TRBV27|TRBJ2-7
CASSSSTSGRVEQYF
TGTGCCAGCAGTTCCTCCACTAGCGGGAGGGTAGAGCAGTACTTC
>.|.|TRBV5-4|TRBJ2-7
CASSAEEGEQYF
TGTGCCAGCAGCGCGGAGGAGGGCGAGCAGTACTTC
>.|.|TRBV6-1|TRBJ2-3
CASSDLWSGRIDTQYF
TGTGCCAGCAGTGATCTCTGGTCGGGGAGGATAGATACGCAGTATTTT
>.|.|TRBV14|TRBJ1-2
CASSSEGAFNYGYTF
TGTGCCAGCAGCTCCGAGGGCGCCTTCAACTATGGCTACACCTTC
>.|.|TRBV5-4|TRBJ2-7
CASSPRVVPSGEQYF
TGTGCCAGCAGCCCACGGGTAGTCCCCTCGGGGGAGCAGTACTTC
>TRBD1|.|TRBV6-2/TRBV6-3|TRBJ2-2
CASSGYRGQDTGELFF
TGTGCCAGCAGTGGATACAGGGGGCAGGACACCGGGGAGCTGTTTTTT
>TRBD1|.|TRBV7-2|TRBJ2-7
CASSYRDRAVYQSSYEQYF
TGTGCCAGCAGCTACCGGGACAGGGCCGTATATCAGAGCTCCTACGAGCAGTACTTC
>TRBD2|.|TRBV9|TRBJ2-5
CASSPSGTSGSYETQYF
TGTGCCAGCAGCCCATCCGGGACTAGCGGGAGTTATGAGACCCAGTACTTC
>.|.|TRBV7-2|TRBJ1-2
CASSQLVGGYGYTF
TGTGCCAGCAGCCAATTGGTAGGGGGATATGGCTACACCTTC
>TRBD2|.|TRBV9|TRBJ2-2
CASSPQGGGASTGELFF
TGTGCCAGCAGCCCTCAAGGCGGGGGGGCGAGCACCGGGGAGCTGTTTTTT
>TRBD1|few|TRBV5-1|TRBJ2-2
CASSSSVTGKNTGELFF
TGCGCCAGCAGTTCTTCCGTGACAGGGAAAAACACCGGGGAGCTGTTTTTT
>TRBD1|once|TRBV19|TRBJ2-7
CASSMGTTGGSYEQYF
TGTGCCAGTAGTATGGGAACTACAGGGGGCAGTTACGAGCAGTACTTC
>TRBD1|.|TRBV14|TRBJ1-1
CASSYLTGTGNTEAFF
TGTGCCAGCAGCTACTTAACCGGGACAGGGAACACTGAAGCTTTCTTT
>.|.|TRBV7-6|TRBJ2-7
CASSSRPGAVYEQYF
TGTGCCAGCAGCTCAAGACCGGGAGCGGTCTACGAGCAGTACTTC
>.|.|TRBV19|TRBJ2-1
CASGTALAFYNEQFF
TGTGCCAGTGGAACAGCCCTGGCCTTCTACAATGAGCAGTTCTTC
>TRBD1|.|TRBV29-1|TRBJ1-1
CSTSRTGIGLGTEAFF
TGCAGCACATCGAGGACAGGGATTGGATTAGGCACTGAAGCTTTCTTT
>TRBD1|.|TRBV5-5|TRBJ2-7
CASQAGTGVDEQYF
TGTGCCAGCCAAGCCGGGACAGGGGTCGATGAGCAGTACTTC
>TRBD1|.|TRBV30|TRBJ1-1
CAWEETGGTGDDTEAFF
TGTGCCTGGGAGGAGACAGGGGGCACTGGGGACGACACTGAAGCTTTCTTT
>.|.|TRBV7-6|TRBJ2-7
CASSSYYEQYF
TGTGCCAGCAGCTCTTACTACGAGCAGTACTTC
>.|.|TRBV7-2|TRBJ1-6
CASSSRGSHSPLHF
TGTGCCAGCAGTTCCCGGGGTAGTCATTCACCCCTCCACTTT
>.|.|TRBV28|TRBJ1-5
CASSLRLRSSNQPQHF
TGTGCCAGCAGTTTAAGGCTGAGGTCTAGCAATCAGCCCCAGCATTTT
>TRBD2|.|TRBV7-6|TRBJ2-1
CASSPGVAGNSYNEQFF
TGTGCCAGCAGCCCCGGAGTAGCGGGAAACTCCTACAATGAGCAGTTCTTC
>TRBD2|.|TRBV28|TRBJ2-4
CATRWGGNIQYF
TGTGCCACCCGGTGGGGGGGAAACATTCAGTACTTC
>.|.|TRBV7-3|TRBJ2-2
CASSPRTEHTGELFF
TGTGCCAGCAGCCCTCGGACAGAACACACCGGGGAGCTGTTTTTT
>TRBD2|.|TRBV3-1/TRBV3-2|TRBJ2-7
CASSQGSAGNKREGHSEQYF
TGTGCCAGCAGCCAAGGCTCGGCGGGAAATAAGCGGGAGGGCCATTCCGAGCAGTACTTC
>.|.|TRBV5-1|TRBJ1-1
CASSLTDNTEAFF
TGCGCCAGCAGTTTGACAGATAACACTGAAGCTTTCTTT
>TRBD1|.|TRBV19|TRBJ2-7
CASSISAGGNYEQYF
TGTGCCAGTAGTATTTCGGCAGGGGGCAACTACGAGCAGTACTTC
>.|.|TRBV9|TRBJ1-1
CASSVVAGLNTEAFF
TGTGCCAGCAGCGTAGTAGCAGGGCTGAACACTGAAGCTTTCTTT